A selection of T cell receptor beta chains follows, all from one sample in a study of early T cells in non-severe SARS-CoV-2 infection. TCRdb re-derived calls from the 5' RACE reads in MiXCR, one entry per CDR3 protein. The sample holds 95,000 to 110,000 distinct CDR3 sequences; approximately 10% are singletons and the top ten take roughly 7.5%. The sample consisted of whole blood. Receptors originate from an adult who was a healthcare worker with PCR-confirmed SARS-CoV-2 infection or an uninfected control (not recorded which). The CDR3 runs from the conserved cysteine through the conserved F or W. Fields, in order: J gene, V gene, D gene, clone size, CDR3 protein, CDR3 DNA. A D gene is named only where the DNA matches it firmly. Expanded clones are given a class, and other clones once, few, many or no size at all.

J gene: TRBJ2-7; V gene: TRBV20-1; D gene: TRBD2; clone size: once; CDR3 protein: CSARSGVRYEQYF; CDR3 DNA: TGCAGTGCTCGCAGCGGGGTACGATACGAGCAGTACTTC
J gene: TRBJ2-3; V gene: TRBV5-4; D gene: NA; clone size: many; CDR3 protein: CASSGGAASADTQYF; CDR3 DNA: TGTGCCAGCAGCGGAGGGGCGGCCAGTGCAGATACGCAGTATTTT
J gene: TRBJ1-6; V gene: TRBV4-2; D gene: NA; clone size: few; CDR3 protein: CASSQEGQGNSPLHF; CDR3 DNA: TGTGCCAGCAGCCAAGAAGGGCAGGGAAACTCACCCCTCCACTTT
J gene: TRBJ1-2; V gene: TRBV6-1; D gene: NA; clone size: NA; CDR3 protein: CASSEDWGVPYSYTF; CDR3 DNA: TGTGCCAGCAGTGAAGACTGGGGCGTACCCTATAGCTACACCTTC
J gene: TRBJ2-1; V gene: TRBV12-3/TRBV12-4; D gene: TRBD2; clone size: few; CDR3 protein: CASSFWYGRSVSEQFF; CDR3 DNA: TGTGCCAGCAGTTTTTGGTACGGGAGGTCCGTCAGTGAGCAGTTCTTC
J gene: TRBJ2-7; V gene: TRBV5-1; D gene: NA; clone size: many; CDR3 protein: CASSPSAASYEQYF; CDR3 DNA: TGCGCCAGCAGCCCGTCGGCGGCCTCCTACGAGCAGTACTTC
J gene: TRBJ2-7; V gene: TRBV6-2/TRBV6-3; D gene: NA; clone size: NA; CDR3 protein: CASSYGHSSYEQYF; CDR3 DNA: TGTGCCAGCAGTTATGGACACAGCTCCTACGAGCAGTACTTC
J gene: TRBJ1-1; V gene: TRBV24-1; D gene: NA; clone size: NA; CDR3 protein: CATSEGGNTEAFF; CDR3 DNA: TGTGCCACCAGTGAGGGAGGGAACACTGAAGCTTTCTTT
J gene: TRBJ2-5; V gene: TRBV7-2; D gene: TRBD1; clone size: NA; CDR3 protein: CASSLVGTGSKTQYF; CDR3 DNA: TGTGCCAGCAGCTTAGTTGGGACAGGGTCCAAGACCCAGTACTTC
J gene: TRBJ2-5; V gene: TRBV20-1; D gene: TRBD2; clone size: many; CDR3 protein: CSAGLALETQYF; CDR3 DNA: TGCAGTGCAGGACTAGCGTTAGAGACCCAGTACTTC
J gene: TRBJ2-1; V gene: TRBV28; D gene: TRBD2; clone size: NA; CDR3 protein: CASSVGEGPPNEQFF; CDR3 DNA: TGTGCCAGCAGTGTCGGGGAGGGCCCTCCCAATGAGCAGTTCTTC
J gene: TRBJ2-6; V gene: TRBV7-9; D gene: NA; clone size: many; CDR3 protein: CASSLYTGGHSGANVLTF; CDR3 DNA: TGTGCCAGCAGCTTATATACGGGGGGCCACTCTGGGGCCAACGTCCTGACTTTC
J gene: TRBJ1-5; V gene: TRBV4-3; D gene: NA; clone size: many; CDR3 protein: CASSAQRGRNQPQHF; CDR3 DNA: TGCGCCAGCAGCGCTCAAAGGGGTCGCAATCAGCCCCAGCATTTT
J gene: TRBJ2-3; V gene: TRBV6-6; D gene: TRBD2; clone size: few; CDR3 protein: CAITGSGRTTDTQYF; CDR3 DNA: TGTGCCATCACGGGAAGCGGGAGGACCACAGATACGCAGTATTTT
J gene: TRBJ1-5; V gene: TRBV12-3/TRBV12-4; D gene: NA; clone size: many; CDR3 protein: CASSFGQGQPQHF; CDR3 DNA: TGTGCCAGCAGTTTCGGTCAGGGCCAGCCCCAGCATTTT
J gene: TRBJ1-2; V gene: TRBV30; D gene: NA; clone size: NA; CDR3 protein: CAWSVRGESRGYTF; CDR3 DNA: TGTGCCTGGAGTGTACGGGGGGAATCAAGGGGCTACACCTTC
J gene: TRBJ2-5; V gene: TRBV19; D gene: NA; clone size: few; CDR3 protein: CASSSTNGETQYF; CDR3 DNA: TGTGCCAGTAGCTCGACCAACGGGGAGACCCAGTACTTC